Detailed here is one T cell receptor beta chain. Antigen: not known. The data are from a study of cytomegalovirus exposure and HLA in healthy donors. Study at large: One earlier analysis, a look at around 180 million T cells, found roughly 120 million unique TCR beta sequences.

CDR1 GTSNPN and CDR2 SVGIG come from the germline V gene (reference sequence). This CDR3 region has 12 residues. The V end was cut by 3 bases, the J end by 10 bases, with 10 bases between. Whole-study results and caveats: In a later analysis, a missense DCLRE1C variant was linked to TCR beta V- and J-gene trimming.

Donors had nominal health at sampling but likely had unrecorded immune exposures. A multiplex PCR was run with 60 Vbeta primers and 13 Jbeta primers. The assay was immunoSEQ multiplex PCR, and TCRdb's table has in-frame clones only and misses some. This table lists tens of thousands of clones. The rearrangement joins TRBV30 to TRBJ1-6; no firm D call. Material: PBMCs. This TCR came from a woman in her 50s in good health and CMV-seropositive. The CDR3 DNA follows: TGTGCCTGGAGCGCCGGGAGATCACCCCTCCACTTT. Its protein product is CAWSAGRSPLHF.